The 23 T cell receptor beta chains listed next were all sequenced from one sample in a study of T cells in Graves' hyperthyroidism and ophthalmopathy. Amplified regions were TCR beta CDR3 sequences from RNA transcripts. The primer set for the first-round RT-PCR of the TCR CDR3 was HTBI. Each CDR3 protein gets one entry after TCRdb re-called the multiplex PCR reads with MiXCR. The sample holds hundreds of thousands of distinct CDR3 sequences, over 35% seen once. Sequencing input: blood. These receptors were obtained from a man between 18 and 29 years old with Graves' hyperthyroidism.

Worth noting for this clonotype: A much larger clone is a single base away; this may be a read error. V usage is TRBV15 and J usage is TRBJ2-7; 10 bases are shared with TRBD1. The germline CDR1 and CDR2 sequences are LNHNV and YYDKDF (reference sequence). The V and J ends lost 11 bases and 2 bases, in that order; junction bases with no gene match: 3. The CDR3 is 12 residues long. The CDR3 loop reads CAPGTGAYEQYF. CDR3 DNA sequence: TGTGCCCCCGGGACAGGGGCCTACGAGCAGTACTTC. Based on the CDR3 plus reference TRBV15 and TRBJ2-7, the full variable domain is DAMVIQNPRYQVTQFGKPVTLSCSQTLNHNVMYWYQQKSSQAPKLLFHYYDKDFNNEADTPDNFQSRRPNTSFCFLDIRSPGLGDTAMYLCAPGTGAYEQYFGPGTRLTVT.

Comment on this clonotype: It may be a read error: a sequence one base away is much more abundant. V and J are TRBV12-3 or TRBV12-4 and TRBJ2-5; D gene ambiguous. The CDR3 totals 12 residues. CDR3: CPSSWQTETQYF. DNA of the CDR3: TGTCCCAGCAGTTGGCAGACGGAGACCCAGTACTTC.

This clonotype was detected a few times. The V call is TRBV9, the J call TRBJ2-2; no definite D call. V was trimmed by 0 bases and J by 7 bases, leaving 13 bases between them. Germline loops: CDR1 SGDLS, CDR2 YYNGEE. The length of the CDR3 is 15 residues. The CDR3 DNA follows: TGTGCCAGCAGCGTAGGGGATCGCCTTAACGGGGAGCTGTTTTTT. Residues: CASSVGDRLNGELFF.

This clonotype was observed a handful of times. The V call is TRBV9, the J call TRBJ1-1; unclear D gene. The CDR3 runs 13 residues. The V end lost 7 bases, the J end lost 1 base, and 11 bases lay between the germline ends. Germline values: CDR1 SGDLS, CDR2 YYNGEE. The CDR3: CASGGSGNTEAFF. In nucleotides, the CDR3 is TGTGCCAGCGGAGGTTCGGGGAACACTGAAGCTTTCTTT.

This clonotype was picked up a small number of times. CDR3 sequence (DNA): TGTGCCAGCAGCTTTGTCCCCGCCCGCGGCTACACCTTC. As protein: CASSFVPARGYTF. The J gene is TRBJ1-2, the V gene TRBV5-5; D gene uncertain. The germline gives CDR1 SGHKS, CDR2 YYEKEE (reference sequence). This CDR3 contains 13 residues. V dropped 2 bases and J dropped 8 bases, with 13 bases sitting between them. Together with reference TRBV5-5 and TRBJ1-2, the CDR3 gives the full variable domain: DAGVTQSPTHLIKTRGQQVTLRCSPISGHKSVSWYQQVLGQGPQFIFQYYEKEERGRGNFPDRFSARQFPNYSSELNVNALLLGDSALYLCASSFVPARGYTFGSGTRLTVV.

The sample holds many counts of this clonotype. The V gene is TRBV29-1, the J gene TRBJ2-5; TRBD2 matches 12 bases. Looked up from germline, CDR1 is SQVTM and CDR2 is ANQGSEA. The CDR3 loop spans 15 amino acids. Trimming took 4 bases from V and 2 from J; bases not matched to a gene: 5. In DNA, the CDR3 is TGCAGCGTTGTTCCTAGCGGGGGGGAACAAGAGACCCAGTACTTC. Translated, it gives CSVVPSGGEQETQYF. The whole variable domain, remainder taken from reference TRBV29-1 and TRBJ2-5, is SAVISQKPSRDICQRGTSLTIQCQVDSQVTMMFWYRQQPGQSLTLIATANQGSEATYESGFVIDKFPISRPNLTFSTLTVSNMSPEDSSIYLCSVVPSGGEQETQYFGPGTRLLVL.

The chain employs TRBV18 and TRBJ2-5; tentatively, D is TRBD1 (5 bases). The CDR3 is made up of 15 amino acids. The germline V and J ends were trimmed by 2 bases and 0 bases, with 10 bases remaining between them. The germline CDR1 and CDR2 sequences are KGHSH and LQKENI. CDR3 loop: CASSPSGRNQETQYF. The CDR3 nucleotides read TGTGCCAGCTCACCATCAGGGCGGAACCAAGAGACCCAGTACTTC.

This clonotype was counted between two and nine times. The gene calls are TRBV7-2 and TRBJ2-7; 11 nucleotides agree with TRBD2. The CDR3 loop spans 16 amino acids. Losses at the gene ends were 5 bases for V and 3 bases for J; bases not matched to a gene: 9. Per the germline V gene, CDR1 is SGHTA and CDR2 is FQGNSA. The DNA for the CDR3 is TGTGCCAGCAGCCCCCGACTAGCGGGGCTTCACTACGAGCAGTACTTC. Amino acid sequence: CASSPRLAGLHYEQYF.

This clonotype was counted between two and nine times. The gene calls are TRBV7-9 and TRBJ1-5, with TRBD1 as a possible D gene (5 bases). The germline CDR1 and CDR2 sequences are SEHNR and FQNEAQ (reference sequence). This CDR3 contains 17 residues. Trimming removed 0 bases from V and 0 bases from J, with 12 bases in between. The CDR3 DNA sequence: TGTGCCAGCAGCTTAGCGGCGAGGGGTCATAGCAATCAGCCCCAGCATTTT. Amino acid sequence: CASSLAARGHSNQPQHF.

J is TRBJ2-2 and V is TRBV6-1; D gene unclear. CDR1 MNHNS and CDR2 SASEGT come from the germline V gene. V lost 7 bases and J lost 0, with 12 bases in between. The CDR3 has 15 residues. The CDR3 loop reads CASTQEGSNTGELFF. Here the CDR3 DNA reads TGTGCCAGCACCCAAGAAGGGTCGAACACCGGGGAGCTGTTTTTT.

This clonotype occurred many times. CDR3 sequence reads: CASSEAVQPASPPLHF. Here the CDR3 DNA reads TGTGCCAGCAGTGAAGCTGTACAGCCTGCTTCCCCACCCCTCCACTTT. This chain joins TRBV2 and TRBJ1-6; no definite D call. The CDR3 runs 16 residues. V shed 0 bases and J shed 11 bases, with 17 bases lying between them. In germline, CDR1 is SNHLY, CDR2 FYNNEI.

The chain couples TRBV10-3 to TRBJ2-7; D may correspond to TRBD1 or TRBD2 (5 bases each). This CDR3 contains 15 residues. V was trimmed by 0 bases and J by 7 bases, leaving 16 bases between them. Germline V gene data show CDR1 as ENHRY and CDR2 as SYGVKD. The CDR3 reads CAISESRGYTGEQYF. In nucleotides, the CDR3 is TGTGCCATCAGTGAGTCCCGGGGCTACACCGGGGAGCAGTACTTC.

This clonotype was picked up many times. CDR3 DNA sequence: TGCAGCGTGGCCCCGAGGGCCACTGAAGCTTTCTTT. This sequence encodes CSVAPRATEAFF. The chain combines TRBV29-1 with TRBJ1-1; D not certain. V dropped 6 bases and J dropped 4 bases, with 12 bases sitting between them. The CDR3 is 12 amino acids. Germline V CDR1 and CDR2: SQVTM, ANQGSEA.

This sequence joins TRBV29-1 and TRBJ2-7; D gene ambiguous. Looked up from germline, CDR1 is SQVTM and CDR2 is ANQGSEA. V gave up 8 bases and J gave up 2 bases, with 7 bases separating them. This CDR3 is 10 amino acids long. CDR3 bases: TGCAGCTTCGTCCCCTACGAGCAGTACTTC. Amino acid sequence: CSFVPYEQYF.

The V gene is TRBV10-1, the J gene TRBJ1-1; 7 bases are a match to TRBD1. V was clipped by 4 bases and J by 5 bases; unmatched bases: 7. Germline V gene lookup returns CDR1 WNHNN and CDR2 SYGVQD (reference sequence). The CDR3 has 14 amino acids. The CDR3 loop reads CASSAKGAQTEAFF. The CDR3 DNA sequence: TGCGCCAGCAGTGCGAAGGGGGCGCAGACTGAAGCTTTCTTT.

This clonotype was seen only once. V usage is TRBV6-1 and J usage is TRBJ2-6, with D perhaps given as TRBD1 or TRBD2 (6 bases each). V was trimmed by 7 bases and J by 0 bases, leaving 16 bases between them. Germline assignment: CDR1 MNHNS and CDR2 SASEGT. This CDR3 is 17 amino acids long. The CDR3 sequence: CASTEGGPFSGANVLTF. In DNA form, the CDR3 reads TGTGCCAGCACGGAGGGGGGACCATTCTCTGGGGCCAACGTCCTGACTTTC.

This clonotype turned up a few times. The chain combines TRBV7-9 with TRBJ1-2; no firm D call. The CDR3 is made up of 16 amino acids. CDR1 and CDR2 from the germline V gene are SEHNR and FQNEAQ (reference sequence). V dropped 0 bases and J dropped 8 bases, with 19 bases sitting between them. CDR3 sequence: CASSLAGSSLSKGYTF. CDR3 in DNA: TGTGCCAGCAGCTTAGCCGGGTCGAGCTTGTCTAAGGGCTACACCTTC.

This clonotype was observed a few times. The rearrangement joins TRBV6-5 to TRBJ2-5; TRBD2 aligns across 13 bases. From germline, CDR1 is MNHEY and CDR2 SVGAGI. CDR3 size: 16 residues. The ends lost 5 bases at V and 4 bases at J; junction bases unmatched: 7. CDR3 amino acids: CASSPTGLAGVETQYF. CDR3 bases: TGTGCCAGCAGTCCGACCGGACTAGCGGGAGTAGAGACCCAGTACTTC.

This chain connects TRBV11-2 to TRBJ1-2; D not certain. The V gene lost 11 bases and the J gene lost 4 bases, with 11 bases spanning the gap. CDR1 and CDR2 (germline): SGHAT, FQNNGV. The CDR3 consists of 11 residues. CDR3 nucleotides: TGTGCCGCACACCTGACCTATGGCTACACCTTC. Encoded protein: CAAHLTYGYTF.

V usage is TRBV24-1 and J usage is TRBJ1-2; 8 bases are a match to TRBD1. The V gene's germline CDR1 is KGHDR and CDR2 SFDVKD. The J segment lost 4 bases and the V segment lost 5 bases, leaving 8 bases of the junction unmatched. This CDR3 is built from 15 residues. This CDR3 reads CATSATGGMAYGYTF. The CDR3 DNA reads as TGTGCCACCAGTGCTACAGGGGGTATGGCCTATGGCTACACCTTC.

This clonotype occurred many times. J is TRBJ2-2 and V is TRBV2, with D possibly TRBD2 on 6 matching bases. CDR1 is SNHLY, CDR2 FYNNEI, per germline. Trimming stripped 7 bases from V and 0 bases from J, with 9 bases between. This CDR3 has 14 residues. Here the CDR3 reads CASTAGSNTGELFF. CDR3 bases: TGTGCCAGCACGGCGGGATCGAACACCGGGGAGCTGTTTTTT.

This clonotype was seen only a few times. The V call is TRBV9, the J call TRBJ1-2, with TRBD1 matching 9 bases. This CDR3 contains 15 residues. After removal of 4 bases from V and 1 base from J, the junction contained 5 bases not matched to a gene. Germline assignment: CDR1 SGDLS and CDR2 YYNGEE. The CDR3: CASSRTGADNYGYTF. In DNA, the CDR3 is TGTGCCAGCAGCCGGACAGGGGCGGATAACTATGGCTACACCTTC. The full variable domain, with the rest looked up from reference TRBV9 and TRBJ1-2, is DSGVTQTPKHLITATGQRVTLRCSPRSGDLSVYWYQQSLDQGLQFLIQYYNGEERAKGNILERFSAQQFPDLHSELNLSSLELGDSALYFCASSRTGADNYGYTFGSGTRLTVV.

In its sample, this clonotype was seen many times. This chain connects TRBV12-3 or TRBV12-4 to TRBJ2-5, with D perhaps TRBD1 or TRBD2 (6 bases each). V was trimmed by 5 bases and J by 5 bases, leaving 15 bases between them. The CDR3 loop spans 14 amino acids. The CDR3: CASSPNGGLETQYF. CDR3 coding DNA: TGTGCCAGCAGTCCCAACGGGGGCCTGGAGACCCAGTACTTC.